A single TCR beta chain is shown here with its context. Cohorts were based on clinical histories the participants reported. Per germline, CDR1 GTSNPN and CDR2 SVGIG (reference sequence). V dropped 1 base and J dropped 3; count of bases not matched to a gene: 27. This CDR3 is 24 amino acids long. This record belongs to a study of blood T cell repertoires in COVID-19. Overall study context: The analysed material was cDNA or gDNA that came from T cells, B-cell-depleted T cells, or PBMCs.

The data were produced by immunoSEQ multiplex PCR, yet TCRdb's version contains in-frame clones alone and is incomplete. The sample lists approximately 150,000 clones; roughly 84% were seen once. The sequence derives from a human donor with acute COVID-19. The donor label of this sample is uncertain. V gene TRBV30 combines with J gene TRBJ2-6; 10 nucleotides align to TRBD1. Sequencing input: PBMCs or T cells enriched from blood (not recorded which). For the CDR3, the DNA is TGTGCCTGGAGTGGGAGTAGAAACCACCTTCTAGCCGACAGGGGGCTGTTTGGGGCCAACGTCCTGACTTTC. The encoded protein is CAWSGSRNHLLADRGLFGANVLTF.